The 25 T cell receptor beta chains in this list originate from one sample, sequenced in a study of CD8+ T cells in alopecia areata (dated by TCRdb to 2017 to 2018). The time point label of this sample denotes: about four weeks on oral tofacitinib. The treatment or condition tag for this specimen amounts to: oral pan-JAK inhibitor, 5-10 mg twice daily. The library relied on the immunoSEQ multiplex PCR assay. To provide template for TCR sequencing, every sample had RNA extracted and reverse transcribed into cDNA. As stored in TCRdb, this immuneACCESS dataset retains in-frame rearrangements with V and J assigned. A fraction of the clones does not appear; measured against another copy, unresolved V genes explain less than half of the discrepancy, and the remainder lacks a known reason. The sample table shows 200,000 to 250,000 clones, and around 57% are seen once. 1.6% of the sample rests with the top ten.

The starting material was CD4+ T cells sorted from blood, obtained at week 4, from a patient treated with tofacitinib. Every receptor here comes from a human donor with alopecia areata.

This clone was observed a handful of times. The gene calls are TRBV2 and TRBJ2-7, with D perhaps matching TRBD1 (6 bases). CDR3 length: 13 amino acids. Germline V gives CDR1 SNHLY, CDR2 FYNNEI. V lost 6 bases and J lost 2, with 11 bases in between. This CDR3 reads CASSGRGAYEQYF. CDR3 bases: TGTGCCAGCAGCGGCAGGGGAGCCTACGAGCAGTACTTC.

This chain joins TRBV5-1 and TRBJ2-7; no firm D call. The germline CDR1 and CDR2 sequences are SGHRS and YFSETQ. The V end lost 4 bases, the J end lost 7 bases, and 15 bases lay between the germline ends. The CDR3 consists of 13 residues. DNA of the CDR3: TGCGCCAGCAGCGAAACACGGACGGGTGAGCAGTACTTC. Encoded protein: CASSETRTGEQYF.

This clone showed up many times. The J gene is TRBJ1-6, the V gene TRBV30; 7 nucleotides agree with TRBD1. V lost 3 bases to trimming and J lost 8 bases; unmatched junction nucleotides: 13. The CDR3 covers 16 residues. Germline-derived CDR1 and CDR2 are GTSNPN and SVGIG (reference sequence). The CDR3 nucleotides read TGTGCCTGGAGGTTGGCAGGGGGGGGGATGGATTCACCCCTCCACTTT. Encoded protein: CAWRLAGGGMDSPLHF.

The rearrangement uses TRBV29-1 and TRBJ2-7; no firm D call. The CDR3 runs 12 residues. V was cut by 4 bases and J by 3 bases, with 10 bases left in between. CDR1 is SQVTM, CDR2 ANQGSEA, per germline. The CDR3 DNA follows: TGCAGCGTTGTCGGAAGGGACTACGAGCAGTACTTC. This encodes CSVVGRDYEQYF.

V gene TRBV6-5 combines with J gene TRBJ2-7; no clear D gene. Germline V lookup: CDR1 MNHEY, CDR2 SVGAGI. Deletions cut 0 bases from V and 6 bases from J, with 12 bases between. This CDR3 has 14 residues. The CDR3 is CASSYSEQAFEQYF. The CDR3 DNA reads as TGTGCCAGCAGTTACTCGGAGCAGGCGTTCGAGCAGTACTTC.

The V call is TRBV29-1, the J call TRBJ2-7, with 12 bases identical to TRBD2. Germline loops: CDR1 SQVTM, CDR2 ANQGSEA. Losses at the gene ends were 4 bases for V and 7 bases for J; bases not matched to a gene: 8. This CDR3 has 14 amino acids. CDR3: CSVAPSGGAYEQYF. The CDR3 coding sequence is TGCAGCGTTGCCCCTAGCGGGGGGGCGTATGAGCAGTACTTC.

There are a few counts of this clone. This chain uses TRBV10-3 with TRBJ2-3; 10 positions agree with TRBD1. The V segment lost 7 bases and the J segment 0 bases; nucleotides outside the gene matches: 10. Germline V gene lookup returns CDR1 ENHRY and CDR2 SYGVKD. The CDR3 sequence is 17 residues long. This chain's CDR3 is CAINSKMGQGSTDTQYF. CDR3 DNA sequence: TGTGCCATCAATTCCAAAATGGGACAGGGGAGCACAGATACGCAGTATTTT.

The rearrangement joins TRBV30 to TRBJ1-1; no reliable D call. With 4 bases removed from V and 3 bases from J, the gap between germline ends came to 9 bases. Per the germline V gene, CDR1 is GTSNPN and CDR2 is SVGIG (reference sequence). The CDR3 loop spans 12 amino acids. CDR3 loop: CAWNKGDTEAFF. The CDR3 DNA reads TGTGCCTGGAATAAGGGTGACACTGAAGCTTTCTTT.

This chain connects TRBV12-5 to TRBJ2-7, with unresolved D. V gave up 6 bases and J gave up 2 bases, with 14 bases separating them. Germline V CDR1 and CDR2: LGHNT, FRNRAP. CDR3 size: 14 residues. The CDR3 nucleotides are TGTGCTAGTGGCCAAGGATCCGCCACCTACGAGCAGTACTTC. Translated: CASGQGSATYEQYF.

The chain links TRBV10-3 to TRBJ1-1, with D possibly TRBD1 on 5 matching bases. There are 14 residues in the CDR3. Germline values: CDR1 ENHRY, CDR2 SYGVKD. V lost 2 bases and J lost 1, with 8 bases in between. Here the CDR3 DNA reads TGTGCCATCAGTGAGGGGGGTCAGAACACTGAAGCTTTCTTT. It encodes CAISEGGQNTEAFF.

This clone appeared once. This rearrangement joins TRBV5-1 to TRBJ2-5; possible D gene TRBD2, 5 bases. The tail of the sequence fits TRBJ2-7 better, so the J call may be wrong. Germline V CDR1 and CDR2: SGHRS, YFSETQ. The CDR3 runs to 13 residues. CDR3 protein: CASSFPGSGEQYF. The CDR3 DNA sequence: TGCGCCAGCAGCTTTCCGGGATCGGGCGAGCAGTACTTC.

This chain joins TRBV4-1 and TRBJ2-5; the match to TRBD2 covers 9 bases. V was pared by 4 bases and J by 5 bases, with 8 bases of the junction left unmatched. This CDR3 contains 15 residues. From germline, CDR1 is MGHRA and CDR2 YSYEKL. The CDR3 nucleotides are TGCGCCAGCAGCCCCAGCGGGGGGCCTGGGGAGACCCAGTACTTC. It codes for CASSPSGGPGETQYF.

At least ten counts were recorded for this clone. This sequence joins TRBV6-5 and TRBJ1-1; no definite D call. The germline CDR1 and CDR2 sequences are MNHEY and SVGAGI. V was shortened by 10 bases and J by 3 bases, with 15 bases between the two germline ends. CDR3 length: 13 residues. The CDR3 reads CATLPPGYTEAFF. In nucleotides, the CDR3 is TGTGCCACCCTCCCGCCGGGCTACACTGAAGCTTTCTTT.

This clone is a singleton in its sample. This sequence joins TRBV7-2 and TRBJ2-1; 8 bases are shared with TRBD2. V lost 6 bases, J lost 8 bases, and 12 bases stayed unmatched. The length of the CDR3 is 15 residues. Germline lookup yields CDR1 SGHTA and CDR2 FQGNSA. The CDR3 bases are TGTGCCAGCAGGGAAAGACTAGCCGGGGGGGATGAGCAGTTCTTC. It codes for CASRERLAGGDEQFF.

The chain uses TRBV7-2 and TRBJ2-3, with 11 bases matching TRBD2. The trim removed 3 bases at V and 2 bases at J, leaving 4 bases unmatched. Germline CDR1 reads SGHTA; CDR2 reads FQGNSA. The CDR3 is made up of 16 amino acids. Written as DNA, the CDR3 is TGTGCCAGCAGCTTCAGACTAGCGGGGAACACAGATACGCAGTATTTT. It specifies CASSFRLAGNTDTQYF.

This clone showed up just once. The rearrangement uses TRBV29-1 and TRBJ2-7, with 8 bases lining up with TRBD1. Germline CDR1 is SQVTM and CDR2 is ANQGSEA. This CDR3 is 11 amino acids long. Trimming cost V 5 bases and J 5 bases; bases outside gene matches: 2. This CDR3 reads CSVTTGDEQYF. The CDR3 nucleotides read TGCAGCGTTACGACAGGGGACGAGCAGTACTTC.

The V gene is TRBV5-6, the J gene TRBJ1-6, with no clear D. Deletions cut 4 bases from V and 5 bases from J, with 7 bases between. The germline V gene encodes CDR1 SGHDT and CDR2 YYEEEE. The CDR3 has 13 amino acids. CDR3 nucleotides: TGTGCCAGCAGCCATGACAATAATTCACCCCTCCACTTT. This codes for CASSHDNNSPLHF.

The chain has TRBV30 and TRBJ1-1; perhaps TRBD1 as D (5 bases). The germline gives CDR1 GTSNPN, CDR2 SVGIG (reference sequence). The CDR3 loop spans 14 amino acids. The germline V and J ends were trimmed by 3 bases and 1 base, with 12 bases remaining between them. The CDR3 bases are TGTGCCTGGAGCCTTTGGGGCTCGAACACTGAAGCTTTCTTT. Translating it yields CAWSLWGSNTEAFF.

V is TRBV29-1 and J is TRBJ2-1, with D possibly matching TRBD2 (5 bases). The CDR3 has 14 amino acids. CDR1 SQVTM and CDR2 ANQGSEA come from the germline V gene. V gave up 3 bases and J gave up 2 bases, with 11 bases separating them. The CDR3 is CSVERGLTYNEQFF. CDR3 DNA: TGCAGCGTTGAGCGAGGGCTGACCTACAATGAGCAGTTCTTC.

This clone has just a few counts. J is TRBJ2-7 and V is TRBV5-6; the D is unclear. CDR3 length: 13 amino acids. Trimming stripped 1 base from V and 5 bases from J, with 10 bases between. Germline lookup yields CDR1 SGHDT and CDR2 YYEEEE. The CDR3 region is CASSLNHVHEQYF. The CDR3 DNA reads TGTGCCAGCAGCTTGAATCATGTCCACGAGCAGTACTTC.

The chain carries TRBV5-1 and TRBJ2-2, with D tentatively TRBD2 (6 bases). Germline V CDR1 and CDR2: SGHRS, YFSETQ. The germline V and J ends were trimmed by 0 bases and 1 base, with 7 bases remaining between them. The CDR3 is made up of 15 amino acids. The CDR3 DNA sequence: TGCGCCAGCAGCTTGGCCGGGGGGAACACCGGGGAGCTGTTTTTT. It codes for CASSLAGGNTGELFF.

This clone was counted only a few times. The rearrangement uses TRBV5-1 and TRBJ2-1; D is possibly TRBD1 (5 bases). V was cut by 0 bases and J by 9 bases, with 10 bases left in between. The CDR3 contains 13 residues. The V gene's germline CDR1 is SGHRS and CDR2 YFSETQ. DNA of the CDR3: TGCGCCAGCAGCTTGGGGGGCTTCGGTGAGCAGTTCTTC. This gives the protein CASSLGGFGEQFF.

This clone was counted a few times. Other DNA sequences from this sample encode an identical CDR3 as well. The rearrangement links TRBV4-3 to TRBJ2-1; D is unresolved. This CDR3 is 15 amino acids long. V was cut by 1 base and J by 2 bases, with 9 bases left in between. Germline lookup yields CDR1 LGHNA and CDR2 YSLEER. DNA of the CDR3: TGCGCCAGCAGCCAAGGGGCCGGAACCTACAATGAGCAGTTCTTC. Translated, it gives CASSQGAGTYNEQFF.

This clone was found a few times. The chain employs TRBV28 and TRBJ2-7, with a weak D call TRBD1 (7 bases). CDR1 is MDHEN and CDR2 is SYDVKM in the germline V gene. Deletions cut 4 bases from V and 6 bases from J, with 16 bases between. This CDR3 is built from 14 residues. The CDR3 DNA sequence: TGTGCCAGCAGTTCATATGGGCAGGGGGGCGAGCAGTACTTC. Translated, it gives CASSSYGQGGEQYF.

The V gene is TRBV7-3, the J gene TRBJ2-7; TRBD1 matches at 12 bases. Germline V gene sequence: CDR1 SGHTA, CDR2 FQGTGA. V was pared by 5 bases and J by 5 bases, with 25 bases of the junction left unmatched. This CDR3 comprises 21 residues. The CDR3 loop reads CASSPYSRDRGRQKGIHEQYF. CDR3 nucleotides: TGTGCCAGCAGCCCCTATTCCCGGGACAGGGGGCGTCAAAAGGGCATACACGAGCAGTACTTC.